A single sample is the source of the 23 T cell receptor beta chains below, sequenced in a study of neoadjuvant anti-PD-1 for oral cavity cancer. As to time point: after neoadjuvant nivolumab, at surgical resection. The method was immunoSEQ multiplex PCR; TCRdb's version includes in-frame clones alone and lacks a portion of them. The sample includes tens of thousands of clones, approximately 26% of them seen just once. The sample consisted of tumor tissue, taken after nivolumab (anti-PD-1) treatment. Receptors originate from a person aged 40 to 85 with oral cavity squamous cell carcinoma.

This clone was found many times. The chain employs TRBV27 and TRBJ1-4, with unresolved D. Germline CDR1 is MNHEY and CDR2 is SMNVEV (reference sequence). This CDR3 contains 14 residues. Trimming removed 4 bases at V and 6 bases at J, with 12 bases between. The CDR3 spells CASSSLQLHEKLFF. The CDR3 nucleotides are TGTGCCAGCAGTTCTTTACAGCTTCATGAAAAACTGTTTTTT.

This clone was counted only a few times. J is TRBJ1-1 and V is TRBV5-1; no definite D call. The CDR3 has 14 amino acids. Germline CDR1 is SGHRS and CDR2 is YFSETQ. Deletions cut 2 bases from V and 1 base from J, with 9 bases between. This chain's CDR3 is CASSFLLQNTEAFF. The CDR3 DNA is TGCGCCAGCAGCTTCCTCCTTCAGAACACTGAAGCTTTCTTT.

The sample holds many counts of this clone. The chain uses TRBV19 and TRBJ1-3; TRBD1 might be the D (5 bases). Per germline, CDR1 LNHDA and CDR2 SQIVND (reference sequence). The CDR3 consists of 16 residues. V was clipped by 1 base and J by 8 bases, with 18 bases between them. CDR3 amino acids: CASSIAGRTTRYTIYF. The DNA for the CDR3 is TGTGCCAGTAGTATAGCGGGACGAACGACGCGGTACACCATATATTTT.

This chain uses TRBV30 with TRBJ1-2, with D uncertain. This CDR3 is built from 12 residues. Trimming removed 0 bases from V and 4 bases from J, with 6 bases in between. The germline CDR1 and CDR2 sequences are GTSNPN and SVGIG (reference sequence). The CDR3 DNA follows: TGTGCCTGGAGTGTACAAGGCTATGGCTACACCTTC. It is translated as CAWSVQGYGYTF.

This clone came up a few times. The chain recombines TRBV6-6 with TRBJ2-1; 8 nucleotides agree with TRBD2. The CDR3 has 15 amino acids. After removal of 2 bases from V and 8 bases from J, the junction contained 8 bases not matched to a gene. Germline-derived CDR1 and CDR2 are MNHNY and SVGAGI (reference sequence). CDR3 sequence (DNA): TGTGCCAGCAGTTACGTCCGCGGGAGGCACGATGAGCAGTTCTTC. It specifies CASSYVRGRHDEQFF.

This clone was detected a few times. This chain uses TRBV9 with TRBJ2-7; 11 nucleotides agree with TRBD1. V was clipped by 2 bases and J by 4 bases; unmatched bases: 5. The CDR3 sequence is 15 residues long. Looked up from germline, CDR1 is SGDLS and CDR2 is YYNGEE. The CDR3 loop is CASSVSGQGVYEQYF. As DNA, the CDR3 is TGTGCCAGCAGCGTTTCGGGACAGGGGGTGTACGAGCAGTACTTC.

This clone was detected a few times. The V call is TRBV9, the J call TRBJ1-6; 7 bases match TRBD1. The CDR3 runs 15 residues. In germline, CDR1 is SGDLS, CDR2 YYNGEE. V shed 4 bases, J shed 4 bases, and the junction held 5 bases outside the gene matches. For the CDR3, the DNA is TGTGCCAGCAGCTTTACGGGACAGTATAATTCACCCCTCCACTTT. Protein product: CASSFTGQYNSPLHF. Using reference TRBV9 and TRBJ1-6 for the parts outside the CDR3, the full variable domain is DSGVTQTPKHLITATGQRVTLRCSPRSGDLSVYWYQQSLDQGLQFLIQYYNGEERAKGNILERFSAQQFPDLHSELNLSSLELGDSALYFCASSFTGQYNSPLHFGNGTRLTVT.

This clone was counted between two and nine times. This CDR3 is CASSLGLAGGQETQYF. CDR3 coding DNA: TGTGCCAGCAGCTTAGGGCTAGCGGGGGGGCAGGAGACCCAGTACTTC. V usage is TRBV11-2 and J usage is TRBJ2-5, with 12 positions matching TRBD2. The ends lost 1 base at V and 5 bases at J; junction bases unmatched: 5. Germline V CDR1 and CDR2: SGHAT, FQNNGV. The CDR3 sequence is 16 residues long.

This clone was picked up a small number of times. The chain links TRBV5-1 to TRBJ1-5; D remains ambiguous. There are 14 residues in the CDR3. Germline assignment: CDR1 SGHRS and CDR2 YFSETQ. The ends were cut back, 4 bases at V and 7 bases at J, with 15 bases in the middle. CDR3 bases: TGCGCCAGCAGCCCCCAAGACCTGGGGCAGCCCCAGCATTTT. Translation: CASSPQDLGQPQHF.

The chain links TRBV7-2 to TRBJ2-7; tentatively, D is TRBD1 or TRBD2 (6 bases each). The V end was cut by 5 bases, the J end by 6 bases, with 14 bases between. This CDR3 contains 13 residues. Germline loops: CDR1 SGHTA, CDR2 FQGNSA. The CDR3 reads CASSVYRGLEQYF. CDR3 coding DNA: TGTGCCAGCAGCGTCTACCGGGGGCTCGAGCAGTACTTC.

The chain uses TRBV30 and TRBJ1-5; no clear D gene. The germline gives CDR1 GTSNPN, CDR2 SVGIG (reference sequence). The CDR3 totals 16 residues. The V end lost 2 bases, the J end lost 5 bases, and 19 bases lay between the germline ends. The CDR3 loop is CAWSPPLSLGYQPQHF. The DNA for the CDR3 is TGTGCCTGGAGTCCCCCCCTTTCTTTGGGGTATCAGCCCCAGCATTTT.

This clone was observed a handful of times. The CDR3 region has the DNA TGTGCCAGCAGCGTATTAGCGGAGAGCTCCTACAATGAGCAGTTCTTC. Translating gives CASSVLAESSYNEQFF. The V call is TRBV9, the J call TRBJ2-1; TRBD2 is a possible D gene (6 bases). Looked up from germline, CDR1 is SGDLS and CDR2 is YYNGEE. The CDR3 spans 16 residues. V was clipped by 1 base and J by 0 bases, with 11 bases between them.

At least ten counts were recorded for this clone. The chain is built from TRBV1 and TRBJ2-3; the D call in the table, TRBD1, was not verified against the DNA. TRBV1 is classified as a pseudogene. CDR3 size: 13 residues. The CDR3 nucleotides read TGCACCAGCAGCCAAGCGGGGCTTACACAAGGGGGTTTT. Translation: CTSSQAGLTQGGF.

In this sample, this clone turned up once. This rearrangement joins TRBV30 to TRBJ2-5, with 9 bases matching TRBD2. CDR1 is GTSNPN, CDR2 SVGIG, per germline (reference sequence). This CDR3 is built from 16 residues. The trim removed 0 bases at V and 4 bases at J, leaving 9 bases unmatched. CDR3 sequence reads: CAWSVWERGAGETQYF. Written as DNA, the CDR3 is TGTGCCTGGAGTGTTTGGGAGCGGGGGGCGGGAGAGACCCAGTACTTC. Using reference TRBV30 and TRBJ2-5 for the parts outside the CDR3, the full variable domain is SQTIHQWPATLVQPVGSPLSLECTVEGTSNPNLYWYRQAAGRGLQLLFYSVGIGQISSEVPQNLSASRPQDRQFILSSKKLLLSDSGFYLCAWSVWERGAGETQYFGPGTRLLVL.

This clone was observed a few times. CDR3 DNA sequence: TGTGCCAGTAGTTTCCAGGGGGCGGACACTGAAGCTTTCTTT. Encoded protein: CASSFQGADTEAFF. V usage is TRBV19 and J usage is TRBJ1-1, with 8 nucleotides matching TRBD1. Germline V gene sequence: CDR1 LNHDA, CDR2 SQIVND (reference sequence). J gave up 3 bases and V 5 bases, and 5 bases lay outside the gene matches. This CDR3 region has 14 residues.

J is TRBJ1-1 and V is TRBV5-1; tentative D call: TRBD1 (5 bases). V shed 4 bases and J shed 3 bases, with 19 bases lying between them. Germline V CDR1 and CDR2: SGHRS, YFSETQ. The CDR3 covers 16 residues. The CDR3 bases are TGCGCCAGCAGCCTGGGGATCAGGGTAGGGTACACTGAAGCTTTCTTT. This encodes CASSLGIRVGYTEAFF.

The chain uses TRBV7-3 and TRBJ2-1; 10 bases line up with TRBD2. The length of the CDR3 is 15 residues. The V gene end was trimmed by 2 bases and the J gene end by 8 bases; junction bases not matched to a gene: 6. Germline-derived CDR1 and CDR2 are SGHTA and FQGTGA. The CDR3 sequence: CASSLYSGRQDEQFF. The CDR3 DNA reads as TGTGCCAGCAGCTTATATAGCGGGAGGCAGGATGAGCAGTTCTTC.

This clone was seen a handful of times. CDR3 DNA: TGCGCCAGCAGTGAGTCAGGCCTGGAACAGCCCCAGCATTTT. Protein: CASSESGLEQPQHF. This rearrangement joins TRBV10-2 to TRBJ1-5, with no clear D. Trimming removed 0 bases at V and 7 bases at J, with 10 bases between. The germline gives CDR1 WSHSY, CDR2 SAAADI. This CDR3 has 14 residues.

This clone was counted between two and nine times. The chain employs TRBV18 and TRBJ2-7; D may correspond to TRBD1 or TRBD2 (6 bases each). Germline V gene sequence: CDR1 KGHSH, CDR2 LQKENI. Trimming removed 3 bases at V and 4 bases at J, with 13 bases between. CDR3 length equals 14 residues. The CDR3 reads CASSPAGQPYEQYF. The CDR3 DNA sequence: TGTGCCAGCTCACCGGCGGGACAACCTTACGAGCAGTACTTC.

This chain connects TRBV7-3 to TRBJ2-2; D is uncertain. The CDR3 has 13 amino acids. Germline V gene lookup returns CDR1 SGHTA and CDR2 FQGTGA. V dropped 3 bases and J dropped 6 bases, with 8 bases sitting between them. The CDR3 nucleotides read TGTGCCAGCAGCTTTTATTATCCCGGGGAGCTGTTTTTT. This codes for CASSFYYPGELFF.

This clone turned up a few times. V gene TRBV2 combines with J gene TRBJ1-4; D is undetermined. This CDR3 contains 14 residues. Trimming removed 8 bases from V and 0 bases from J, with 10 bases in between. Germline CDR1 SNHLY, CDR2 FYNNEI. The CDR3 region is CASVTQTTNEKLFF. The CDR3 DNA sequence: TGTGCCAGCGTCACCCAGACAACTAATGAAAAACTGTTTTTT.

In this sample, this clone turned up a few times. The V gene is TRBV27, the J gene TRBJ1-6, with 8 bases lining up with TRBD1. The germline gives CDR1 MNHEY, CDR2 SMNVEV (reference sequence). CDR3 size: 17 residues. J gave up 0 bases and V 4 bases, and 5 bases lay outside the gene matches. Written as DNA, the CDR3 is TGTGCCAGCAGTTCCTGGACAGGGAGCTCCTATAATTCACCCCTCCACTTT. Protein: CASSSWTGSSYNSPLHF.

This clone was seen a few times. The CDR3 is CAWILAGGVAFF. The CDR3 nucleotides are TGTGCCTGGATTCTAGCGGGGGGTGTCGCGTTCTTC. The chain employs TRBV30 and TRBJ2-1, with 11 bases aligning to TRBD2. The CDR3 extends over 12 amino acids. V trimming: 4 bases; J trimming: 15 bases; junction bases outside the gene matches: 8. CDR1 is GTSNPN and CDR2 is SVGIG in the germline V gene (reference sequence).